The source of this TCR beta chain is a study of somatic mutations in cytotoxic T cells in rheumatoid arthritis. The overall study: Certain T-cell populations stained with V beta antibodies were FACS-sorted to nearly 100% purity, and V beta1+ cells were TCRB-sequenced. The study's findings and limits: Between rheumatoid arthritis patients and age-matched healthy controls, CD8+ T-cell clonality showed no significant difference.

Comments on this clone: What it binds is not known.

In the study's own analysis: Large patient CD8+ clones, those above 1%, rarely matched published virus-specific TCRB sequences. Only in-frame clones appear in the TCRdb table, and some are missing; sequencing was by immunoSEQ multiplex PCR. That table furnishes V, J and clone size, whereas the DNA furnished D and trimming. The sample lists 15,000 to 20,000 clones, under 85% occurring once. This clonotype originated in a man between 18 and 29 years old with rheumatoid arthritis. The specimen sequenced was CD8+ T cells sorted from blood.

The CDR3 is CASSSGRGSKNIQYF. The CDR3 region has the DNA TGTGCCAGCAGCAGCGGCAGGGGCTCCAAAAACATTCAGTACTTC. The gene calls are TRBV9 and TRBJ2-4, with D possibly being TRBD1 (6 bases). The CDR3 runs to 15 residues. From germline, CDR1 is SGDLS and CDR2 YYNGEE. Trimming cost V 4 bases and J 2 bases, with 13 bases left between them.